This TCR beta chain was obtained from a study of radiation and T cells in renal cell carcinoma. Study observations and caveats: Pretreatment tumor biopsies were lacking, so baseline clonotypes are unknown.

V was pared by 5 bases and J by 6 bases, with 9 bases of the junction left unmatched. Germline values: CDR1 MNHEY, CDR2 SVGAGI. CDR3 length: 14 residues. In regard to this clone: Its antigen is not identified.

The repertoire was sequenced with immunoSEQ multiplex PCR; TCRdb's copy has only in-frame clones and lacks some. Seen here are 70,000 to 100,000 clones, roughly 85% observed once, and the top ten hold under 25%. Time point reported: blood 2 weeks post-SBRT. The treatment is: 15 Gy SBRT to primary tumor, nephrectomy 4 weeks later. Blood was sampled at baseline, 2 weeks and 4 weeks after SBRT. Clear cell pathology was present in this patient's renal cell carcinoma. The V gene is TRBV6-5, the J gene TRBJ2-7; TRBD2 matches at 8 bases. This sample comprised blood, obtained from a patient whose treatment included radiotherapy and nephrectomy. This receptor was taken from a woman aged 45-65 years with renal cell carcinoma. Here the CDR3 DNA reads TGTGCCAGCAGTCTCTCCGCCGGGGGGGGCGAGCAGTACTTC. This translates into CASSLSAGGGEQYF.